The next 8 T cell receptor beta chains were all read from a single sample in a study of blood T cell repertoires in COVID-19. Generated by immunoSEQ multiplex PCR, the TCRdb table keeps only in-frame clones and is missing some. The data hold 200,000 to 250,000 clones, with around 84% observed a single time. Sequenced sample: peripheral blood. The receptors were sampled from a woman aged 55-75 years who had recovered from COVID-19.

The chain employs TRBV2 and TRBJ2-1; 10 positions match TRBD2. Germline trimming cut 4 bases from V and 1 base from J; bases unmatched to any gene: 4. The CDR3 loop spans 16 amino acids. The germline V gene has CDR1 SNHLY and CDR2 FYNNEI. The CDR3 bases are TGTGCCAGCAGTGGTCTAGCGGGGGCATCCTACAATGAGCAGTTCTTC. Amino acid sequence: CASSGLAGASYNEQFF.

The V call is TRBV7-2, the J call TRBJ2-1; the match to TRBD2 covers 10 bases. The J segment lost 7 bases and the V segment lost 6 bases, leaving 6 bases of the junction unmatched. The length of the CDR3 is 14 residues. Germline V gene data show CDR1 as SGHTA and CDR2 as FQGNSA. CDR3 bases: TGTGCCAGCAGGCAGCGGGGGGGCCCAAATGAGCAGTTCTTC. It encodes CASRQRGGPNEQFF.

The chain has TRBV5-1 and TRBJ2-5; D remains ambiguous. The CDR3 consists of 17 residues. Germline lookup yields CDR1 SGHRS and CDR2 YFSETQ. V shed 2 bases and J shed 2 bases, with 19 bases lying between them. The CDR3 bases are TGCGCCAGCAGCTTTATGAGGTCCACCGGCCCACAAGAGACCCAGTACTTC. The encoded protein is CASSFMRSTGPQETQYF.

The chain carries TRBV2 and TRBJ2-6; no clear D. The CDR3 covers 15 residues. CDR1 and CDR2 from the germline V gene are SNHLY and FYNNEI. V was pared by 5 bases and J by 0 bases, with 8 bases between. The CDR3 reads CASSRDYSGANVLTF. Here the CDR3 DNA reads TGTGCCAGCAGTCGAGATTACTCTGGGGCCAACGTCCTGACTTTC.

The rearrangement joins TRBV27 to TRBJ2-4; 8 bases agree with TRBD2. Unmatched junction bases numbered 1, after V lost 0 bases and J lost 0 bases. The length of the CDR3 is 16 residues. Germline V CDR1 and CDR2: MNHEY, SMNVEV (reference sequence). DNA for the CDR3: TGTGCCAGCAGTTTATCAGCGGGGGAAGCCAAAAACATTCAGTACTTC. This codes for CASSLSAGEAKNIQYF.

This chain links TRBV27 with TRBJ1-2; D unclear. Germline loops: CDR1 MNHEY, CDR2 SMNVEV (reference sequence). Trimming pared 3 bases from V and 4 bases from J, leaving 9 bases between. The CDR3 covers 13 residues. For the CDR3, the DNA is TGTGCCAGCAGTTTCGGACTGCGCTATGGCTACACCTTC. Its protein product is CASSFGLRYGYTF.

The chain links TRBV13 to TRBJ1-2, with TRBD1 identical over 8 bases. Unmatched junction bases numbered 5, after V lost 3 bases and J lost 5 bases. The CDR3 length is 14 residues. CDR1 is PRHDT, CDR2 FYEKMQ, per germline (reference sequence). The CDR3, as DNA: TGTGCCAGCAGCTTGGACAGGGCTTTTTATGGCTACACCTTC. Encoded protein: CASSLDRAFYGYTF.

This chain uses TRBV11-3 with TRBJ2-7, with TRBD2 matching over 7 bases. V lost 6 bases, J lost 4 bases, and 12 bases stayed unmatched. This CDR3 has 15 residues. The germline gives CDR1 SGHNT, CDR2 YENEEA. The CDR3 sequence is CASRYSGTGNYEQYF. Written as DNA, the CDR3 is TGTGCCAGCAGATACAGCGGGACGGGTAATTACGAGCAGTACTTC.